These T cell receptor beta chains were read from a single sample in a study of blood T cells in healthy people across ages. Each CDR3 protein is one row after TCRdb ran MiXCR on the 5' RACE reads. The data show about a million distinct CDR3 sequences, roughly 43% seen once. The sample consisted of blood. The receptor set was obtained from a young man in good health. Each CDR3 is given with its conserved first and last residue. Each record gives: V gene, D gene, CDR3 length, clone size, J gene, CDR3 protein, CDR3 DNA. A D gene is named only where the DNA matches it firmly. The size field is filled for only some rows; it gives once, few, many or a size class.

TRBV6-5	NA	13	NA	TRBJ2-4	CACQEPNKNIQYF	TGTGCCTGCCAGGAGCCGAACAAAAACATTCAGTACTTC
TRBV20-1	TRBD1	17	NA	TRBJ1-1	CSARDPGRTGGNTEAFF	TGCAGTGCTAGAGATCCGGGGCGCACAGGGGGGAACACTGAAGCTTTCTTT
TRBV10-3	TRBD2	12	NA	TRBJ2-3	CAISGGPDTQYF	TGTGCCATTAGCGGGGGGCCCGATACGCAGTATTTT
TRBV20-1	NA	13	NA	TRBJ2-7	CSARDSLVYEQYF	TGCAGTGCTAGAGATTCCCTAGTGTACGAGCAGTACTTC
TRBV4-1	TRBD1	16	once	TRBJ1-1	CASSPHPAGGNTEAFF	TGCGCCAGCAGCCCCCACCCGGCAGGGGGAAACACTGAAGCTTTCTTT
TRBV12-3/TRBV12-4	NA	13	NA	TRBJ2-7	CASNPTGVYEQYF	TGTGCCAGCAACCCGACAGGCGTCTACGAGCAGTACTTC
TRBV5-1	TRBD1	16	once	TRBJ1-1	CASSLGMGTGEGEAFF	TGCGCCAGCAGCTTGGGAATGGGGACAGGGGAGGGTGAAGCTTTCTTT
TRBV6-2/TRBV6-3	TRBD1	12	NA	TRBJ2-7	CATGQGAYEQYF	TGTGCCACCGGACAGGGCGCCTACGAGCAGTACTTC
TRBV6-5	NA	13	few	TRBJ1-2	CASSYNAGYGYTF	TGTGCCAGCAGTTACAACGCAGGCTATGGCTACACCTTC
TRBV4-2	NA	14	NA	TRBJ1-5	CASSQGLGGQPQHF	TGTGCCAGCAGCCAAGGCCTGGGGGGGCAGCCCCAGCATTTT
TRBV12-3/TRBV12-4	NA	13	NA	TRBJ1-5	CASSLDRHRPQHF	TGTGCCAGCAGTTTAGACAGACATCGGCCCCAGCATTTT
TRBV12-3/TRBV12-4	NA	17	NA	TRBJ2-3	CTSSPGLGEIGTDTQYF	TGTACCAGCAGCCCCGGGCTAGGGGAGATCGGCACAGATACGCAGTATTTT
TRBV4-1	NA	15	few	TRBJ2-3	CASSPLRGSDDTQYF	TGCGCCAGCAGCCCCCTGCGCGGGTCAGATGATACGCAGTATTTT
TRBV24-1	NA	17	NA	TRBJ2-5	CATSDPLGHGSEETQYF	TGTGCCACCAGTGACCCGCTGGGACACGGTTCGGAAGAGACCCAGTACTTC
TRBV3-1	NA	13	NA	TRBJ2-5	CASSNTGGETQYF	TGTGCCAGCAGCAATACCGGGGGAGAGACCCAGTACTTC
TRBV7-2	NA	14	NA	TRBJ1-5	CASSLEASGQPQHF	TGTGCCAGCAGCTTAGAAGCATCGGGACAGCCCCAGCATTTT
TRBV7-6	NA	14	NA	TRBJ1-1	CASSGTEGNTEAFF	TGTGCCAGCAGCGGGACGGAGGGGAACACTGAAGCTTTCTTT
TRBV7-6	NA	13	few	TRBJ2-7	CASSLVVGDEQYF	TGTGCCAGCAGCTTAGTAGTCGGAGACGAGCAGTACTTC
TRBV7-2	NA	14	few	TRBJ2-1	CASSTRGASNEQFF	TGTGCCAGCAGCACGAGGGGGGCCTCCAATGAGCAGTTCTTC
TRBV6-2/TRBV6-3	NA	14	once	TRBJ2-5	CASSFPARDNEQYF	TGTGCCAGCAGTTTCCCAGCAAGGGACAATGAGCAGTACTTC
TRBV4-1	NA	15	many	TRBJ2-7	CASSQDPGTSYEQYF	TGCGCCAGCAGCCAAGATCCAGGAACCTCCTACGAGCAGTACTTC
TRBV20-1	NA	15	few	TRBJ2-2	CSARGRGRRGGELFF	TGCAGTGCTAGAGGTCGGGGGCGAAGAGGCGGGGAGCTGTTTTTT
TRBV20-1	NA	13	few	TRBJ2-3	CSVTRTSTDTQYF	TGCAGTGTAACGCGTACTAGCACAGATACGCAGTATTTT
TRBV29-1	TRBD1	14	few	TRBJ1-2	CSVEPRQGSYGYTF	TGCAGCGTTGAACCTCGACAGGGGAGCTATGGCTACACCTTC
TRBV20-1	NA	14	NA	TRBJ2-5	CSARGLGNQETQYF	TGCAGTGCTAGAGGACTGGGAAACCAAGAGACCCAGTACTTC
TRBV28	NA	13	NA	TRBJ2-1	CASSRSPGNEQFF	TGTGCCAGCAGCCGCTCCCCGGGGAATGAGCAGTTCTTC
TRBV13	NA	12	NA	TRBJ2-7	CASSLGFEEQYF	TGTGCCAGCAGCTTAGGGTTTGAGGAGCAGTACTTC
TRBV12-3/TRBV12-4	TRBD1	15	NA	TRBJ1-1	CASSLDRGGNTEAFF	TGTGCCAGCAGTTTGGACAGGGGTGGGAACACTGAAGCTTTCTTT
TRBV6-1	TRBD1	14	NA	TRBJ2-1	CASSGSGQGDEQFF	TGTGCCAGCAGTGGGAGTGGACAGGGGGATGAGCAGTTCTTC
TRBV6-4	NA	13	NA	TRBJ2-7	CASSDSLDGAQYF	TGTGCCAGCAGTGACTCGCTGGACGGGGCCCAGTACTTC
TRBV7-2	NA	13	many	TRBJ2-3	CASSLQGTDTQYF	TGCGCCAGCAGCCTGCAGGGCACAGATACGCAGTATTTT
TRBV4-1	TRBD2	17	few	TRBJ2-1	CASSQDELAGGPVEQFF	TGCGCCAGCAGCCAAGATGAGCTAGCGGGGGGGCCTGTAGAGCAGTTCTTC